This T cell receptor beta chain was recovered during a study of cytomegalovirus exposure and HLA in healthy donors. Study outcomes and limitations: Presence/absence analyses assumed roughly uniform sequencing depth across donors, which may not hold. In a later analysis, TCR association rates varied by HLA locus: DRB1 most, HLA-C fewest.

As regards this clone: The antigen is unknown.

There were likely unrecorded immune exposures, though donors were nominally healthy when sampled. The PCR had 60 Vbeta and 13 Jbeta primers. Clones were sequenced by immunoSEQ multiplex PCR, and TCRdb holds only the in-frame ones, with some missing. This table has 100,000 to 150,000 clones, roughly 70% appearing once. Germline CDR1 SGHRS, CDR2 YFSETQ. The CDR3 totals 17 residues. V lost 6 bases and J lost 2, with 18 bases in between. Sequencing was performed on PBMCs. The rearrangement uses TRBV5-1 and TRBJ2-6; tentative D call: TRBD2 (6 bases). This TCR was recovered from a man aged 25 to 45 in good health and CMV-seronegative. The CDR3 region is CASNRGGAGTGANVLTF. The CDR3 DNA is TGCGCCAGCAACCGTGGGGGTGCGGGGACTGGGGCCAACGTCCTGACTTTC.